The clone carrying this T cell receptor (beta chain) was seen only a few times. What it binds is not known. The source of the sample is a study of cytomegalovirus exposure and HLA in healthy donors. Study in general: Assignment to the Caucasian-associated ancestry cluster applied to about 80% of the approximately 360 genotyped donors.

The V and J ends lost 0 bases and 5 bases, in that order; junction bases with no gene match: 8. Germline CDR1 and CDR2: LNHNV and YYDKDF (reference sequence). The CDR3 loop spans 17 amino acids. 13 Jbeta primers and 60 Vbeta primers were used for the PCR. The data were produced by immunoSEQ multiplex PCR, yet TCRdb's version contains in-frame clones alone and is incomplete. The sample comprises some 150,000 clones, 70% to 80% of which are singletons, and roughly 9.7% rests with the top ten. Study-level results: It was shown in a later analysis that HLA-associated TCR beta chains were more clonally expanded than other, equally common chains.

Sample: PBMCs. The chain links TRBV15 to TRBJ2-1; 9 nucleotides agree with TRBD2. The clonotype comes from a man between 18 and 29 years old in good health and CMV-seropositive. The DNA for the CDR3 is TGTGCCACCAGCAGAGAGGGTCGGAGCGGGGGGAACAATGAGCAGTTCTTC. Protein: CATSREGRSGGNNEQFF.